Listed below are T cell receptor beta chains from one sample, sequenced in a study of T cells in Graves' hyperthyroidism and ophthalmopathy. TCRdb re-analysed the multiplex PCR reads in MiXCR, keeping a single row per CDR3 protein. Of more than 550,000 distinct CDR3 sequences listed, 18% were seen once; the top ten hold over 15%. Specimen: blood. These receptors all stem from a woman aged 45 to 65 with Graves' hyperthyroidism that later progressed to Graves' ophthalmopathy. Each CDR3 is given with its conserved first and last residue. D genes are given only for firm matches. Clone sizes are given selectively: once, few, many, or a class where the clone is expanded.

cdr3_nt cdr3_aa j_call d_call v_call clone_size
TGTGCCATCAGTGAACCTCGCACAGATACGCAGTATTTT CAISEPRTDTQYF TRBJ2-3 - TRBV10-3 -
TGCGCCAGCAGTTGGGACAGGGCCACGACTCGTGAAGCTTTCTTT CASSWDRATTREAFF TRBJ1-1 TRBD1 TRBV5-1 many
TGTGCCTGGAGTGTTAGCACAGGTCCATCCTACGAGCAGTACTTC CAWSVSTGPSYEQYF TRBJ2-7 - TRBV30 few
TGTGCCAGCAGAAAGGACAGGCATGCAGGAAACACCATATATTTT CASRKDRHAGNTIYF TRBJ1-3 TRBD1 TRBV28 -
TGCGCCAGCACTGGGCCAGGGGGCTCCAATCAGCCCCAGCATTTT CASTGPGGSNQPQHF TRBJ1-5 TRBD1 TRBV10-2 -
TGCAGCGGGGGGCAGGAGACCCAGTACTTC CSGGQETQYF TRBJ2-5 - TRBV29-1 -
TGTGCCAGCAGCTCACGATACTCTGGAAACACCATATATTTT CASSSRYSGNTIYF TRBJ1-3 - TRBV7-2 -
TGTGCCAGCTCACCACCCAGGGACTATGGCTACACCTTC CASSPPRDYGYTF TRBJ1-2 - TRBV18 many
TGTGCCAGCGTGTCGGCAGGGGGATCACCCCTCCACTTT CASVSAGGSPLHF TRBJ1-6 TRBD1 TRBV19 -
TGCAGTGCTAGCGGGGGGCCGATGGACAATGAGCAGTTCTTC CSASGGPMDNEQFF TRBJ2-1 - TRBV20-1 few
TGTGCCAGCAGTTACTCGACTCGGGCAGCTGGCGGCTACACCTTC CASSYSTRAAGGYTF TRBJ1-2 - TRBV6-6 many
TGCGCCAGCAGCTGGACGACTAGCGGGGGCCAAGAGACCCAGTACTTC CASSWTTSGGQETQYF TRBJ2-5 TRBD2 TRBV5-1 few
TGTGCCAGCAGCTCAAACAGGGGAGGAGGTCGACACACCGGGGAGCTGTTTTTT CASSSNRGGGRHTGELFF TRBJ2-2 - TRBV7-8 many
TGTGCCAGCAGAGACCCGGGACAGGGTCTTTTAGCTAATGAAAGACTGTTTTTT CASRDPGQGLLANERLFF TRBJ1-4 TRBD1 TRBV11-2 -
TGCAGTGCTAGAGATGGGGTGGAGCTCTCTGAAGCTTTCTTT CSARDGVELSEAFF TRBJ1-1 - TRBV20-1 many
TGTGCCAGCAGCCAAGATGTGTCGGGGGGGCCACCCTACGAGCAGTACTTC CASSQDVSGGPPYEQYF TRBJ2-7 TRBD2 TRBV14 -
TGTGCCATCAAGGTTGGAGGAGGGCAGAACACTGAAGCTTTCTTT CAIKVGGGQNTEAFF TRBJ1-1 - TRBV10-3 few
TGCAGCGTGGGGACAGGGGTGAACACTGAAGCTTTCTTT CSVGTGVNTEAFF TRBJ1-1 TRBD1 TRBV29-1 many
TGTGCCTGGAGTGTACTCAAGACGGACCAGCCCCAGCATTTT CAWSVLKTDQPQHF TRBJ1-5 - TRBV30 many
TGTGCCAGCAGTGAAGCGCTCGGGGTAGGGGGCTACACCTTC CASSEALGVGGYTF TRBJ1-2 - TRBV2 many
TGTGCCAGCAGTCTTAGCGGGACCACCTACGAGCAGTACTTC CASSLSGTTYEQYF TRBJ2-7 TRBD2 TRBV27 -
TGTGCCAGCAGCCAGGAATGGACAGGGAGTACCTACGAGCAGTACTTC CASSQEWTGSTYEQYF TRBJ2-7 TRBD1 TRBV7-9 many
TGTGCCACCGAGTTCGAGGGATCTAGCACAGATACGCAGTATTTT CATEFEGSSTDTQYF TRBJ2-3 - TRBV12-3/TRBV12-4 many
TGTGCCAGCAGCAAACAGGGTTCTGGGGCCAACGTCCTGACTTTC CASSKQGSGANVLTF TRBJ2-6 - TRBV9 -
TGTGCCAGTAGTGGGGCGGAGATCACGGGCTACACCTTC CASSGAEITGYTF TRBJ1-2 - TRBV19 -
TGTGCCAGCAGTTTAACGACTAGAGGTTACACCTTC CASSLTTRGYTF TRBJ1-2 - TRBV12-3/TRBV12-4 -
TGTGCCAGCAGCGTACAGGGGGATAACACTGAAGCTTTCTTT CASSVQGDNTEAFF TRBJ1-1 TRBD1 TRBV3-1 many
TGCAGTGCTAGAGTGGGACTGGATAAAAGGCAGTACTTC CSARVGLDKRQYF TRBJ2-7 - TRBV20-1 few
TGTGCCAGCAGCTTCCCGGTGGGGGAGCCTAATGAAAAACTGTTTTTT CASSFPVGEPNEKLFF TRBJ1-4 - TRBV7-9 -
TGTGCCAGCTCCCGGTCCGAAGTCTCCTACAATGAGCAGTTCTTC CASSRSEVSYNEQFF TRBJ2-1 - TRBV7-3 -
TGCAGAGCGGGGGCGGGAGATACGCAGTATTTT CRAGAGDTQYF TRBJ2-3 TRBD2 TRBV20-1 many
TGTGCCAGCAGGCCGACAGTTAACTCCTACGAGCAGTACTTC CASRPTVNSYEQYF TRBJ2-7 - TRBV6-1 few
TGTGCCAGCAGTTACGGGGGGAAGATCTACAATGAGCAGTTCTTC CASSYGGKIYNEQFF TRBJ2-1 TRBD2 TRBV6-1 many
TGTGCCAGCAGCTGGTACGGAGACAATGAGCAGTTCTTC CASSWYGDNEQFF TRBJ2-1 - TRBV5-5 -
TGTGCCAGCAGCCAAGATCCTGGGTACAATGAGCAGTTCTTC CASSQDPGYNEQFF TRBJ2-1 - TRBV3-1 many
TGTGCCAGCAGTTACTCTTTTCCCAGCCCCTACGAGCAGTACTTC CASSYSFPSPYEQYF TRBJ2-7 - TRBV6-5 many
TGTGCCAGCTCACCACAAAGAGGGGGCCGACAAGAGACCCAGTACTTC CASSPQRGGRQETQYF TRBJ2-5 TRBD1 TRBV18 many
TGTGCCAGCAGTTACCAGGGGATCCACGAGCAGTACTTC CASSYQGIHEQYF TRBJ2-7 - TRBV6-9 few
TGTGCCAGCAGCTTGAGGTTTACAGGGTTTGACGATGAGCAGTTCTTC CASSLRFTGFDDEQFF TRBJ2-1 - TRBV5-5 many
TGTGCCAGCAGTCCACGGGCCCGTCAATCGCATCGGGGTGTCTCTGGAAACACCATATATTTT CASSPRARQSHRGVSGNTIYF TRBJ1-3 - TRBV6-1 few
TGTGCCAGCAGCAGACAGGGGGCGATCGGGGAGCTGTTTTTT CASSRQGAIGELFF TRBJ2-2 TRBD1 TRBV3-1 few
TGCAGTGCTAGGCGGGACAGGGGATTTAACACTGAAGCTTTCTTT CSARRDRGFNTEAFF TRBJ1-1 TRBD1 TRBV20-1 many
TGCAGTGCTAGACTAGGGACGACCCAAGAGACCCAGTACTTC CSARLGTTQETQYF TRBJ2-5 - TRBV20-1 -
TGCGCCAGCAGCTTGGATTGGGGTCAGCCCCAGCATTTT CASSLDWGQPQHF TRBJ1-5 - TRBV5-1 -
TGCAGTGCTAGAGCAGGGACAGGTGATGGAAAACTGTTTTTT CSARAGTGDGKLFF TRBJ1-4 TRBD1 TRBV20-1 many